The source of this T cell receptor (beta chain) is a study of blood T cell repertoires in COVID-19. In germline, CDR1 is KGHSH, CDR2 LQKENI. The V end lost 5 bases, the J end lost 2 bases, and 22 bases lay between the germline ends. The length of the CDR3 is 18 residues. This clone was counted ten times or more. The table came from immunoSEQ multiplex PCR; TCRdb's copy has only in-frame clones and leaves some out. The sample has more than 95,000 clones, less than 85% seen once. The chain has TRBV18 and TRBJ1-3, with D maybe TRBD1 (5 bases). Sequences were obtained from peripheral blood. The receptor was isolated from a man aged 45-60 years with acute or convalescent COVID-19. For the CDR3, the DNA is TGTGCCAGCTCAGGCAACAGGTTAGGAACGGGAGCTGGAAACACCATATATTTT. Its protein product is CASSGNRLGTGAGNTIYF.